This TCR beta chain came from a study of T cells in Graves' hyperthyroidism and ophthalmopathy. Whole-study results and caveats: Within blood appeared most thyroid clonotypes that had expanded above 0.001. A model of 13 V-J pairs discriminated ophthalmopathy from stable hyperthyroidism.

Trimming took off 2 bases at V and 7 bases at J, with 5 bases between the two ends. This CDR3 contains 11 residues. Germline V gene sequence: CDR1 SGHTA, CDR2 FQGTGA. RNA transcripts provided the source from which TCR beta CDR3 regions were amplified. RT-PCR in the first round (using the HTBI primer set) targeted the TCR CDR3. One entry per CDR3 protein results from TCRdb running MiXCR on the multiplex PCR reads. The table records 490,000 or so distinct CDR3 sequences, over 45% of them present only once. This clonotype was observed once. Its antigen is unidentified. The chain has TRBV7-3 and TRBJ1-2; D is unclear. Sequencing was carried out using peripheral blood or thyroid tissue (not recorded which). This clonotype was obtained from an adult woman with Graves' disease, either hyperthyroidism or ophthalmopathy (not recorded which). The DNA of the CDR3 is TGTGCCAGCAGCTTAGTCCCTGGCTACACCTTC. Translated: CASSLVPGYTF.